A selection of T cell receptor beta chains follows, all from one sample in a study of T cell repertoires in cytomegalovirus infection. TCRdb used MiXCR to reprocess the reads, holding one entry per CDR3 protein. The sample contains 750,000 to 950,000 distinct CDR3 sequences, around 29% of which appear only once. These receptors are not linked to any known antigen. The sequencing used cultured CD8+ T cells from PBMCs, collected from culture after CMV antigen stimulation. Receptor source: a human donor in good health (CMV status not recorded). Some clones in this sample may be carry-over from other donors' samples. CDR3s include the opening cysteine and the closing phenylalanine or tryptophan. Rows give clone size only sometimes, using once, few, many, or a class for an expanded clone.

j_gene: TRBJ1-5
v_gene: TRBV27
abundance: NA
CDR3aa: CASSTGQLVPQPQHF

j_gene: TRBJ1-1
v_gene: TRBV27
abundance: NA
CDR3aa: CASSPVGLSEAFF

j_gene: TRBJ2-3
v_gene: TRBV6-5
abundance: few
CDR3aa: CASRPFSGGSTDTQYF

j_gene: TRBJ2-7
v_gene: TRBV6-1
abundance: NA
CDR3aa: CATKDGYEQYF

j_gene: TRBJ2-6
v_gene: TRBV4-2
abundance: NA
CDR3aa: CASSQERSSGANVLTF

j_gene: TRBJ2-1
v_gene: TRBV7-6
abundance: many
CDR3aa: CASSQPGQGQFF

j_gene: TRBJ2-1
v_gene: TRBV10-2
abundance: few
CDR3aa: CASSVEDRPYNEQFF

j_gene: TRBJ2-1
v_gene: TRBV14
abundance: NA
CDR3aa: CASSQDQRWDEQFF

j_gene: TRBJ2-7
v_gene: TRBV14
abundance: few
CDR3aa: CASSQEWGTGGQSSYEQYF

j_gene: TRBJ2-3
v_gene: TRBV19
abundance: NA
CDR3aa: CASSIVSPPQDTQYF

j_gene: TRBJ2-1
v_gene: TRBV19
abundance: many
CDR3aa: CASSIDQIQRKYNEQFF

j_gene: TRBJ2-7
v_gene: TRBV7-2
abundance: NA
CDR3aa: CASSWTGTFNEQYF

j_gene: TRBJ1-1
v_gene: TRBV7-9
abundance: few
CDR3aa: CASSLTSPEAFF

j_gene: TRBJ2-5
v_gene: TRBV12-5
abundance: NA
CDR3aa: CASGLSLFGQETQYF

j_gene: TRBJ2-7
v_gene: TRBV27
abundance: few
CDR3aa: CASSGQPTYEQYF

j_gene: TRBJ2-1
v_gene: TRBV2
abundance: NA
CDR3aa: CATRDGVDYNEQFF

j_gene: TRBJ1-6
v_gene: TRBV7-6
abundance: NA
CDR3aa: CASSQGGAMDHF

j_gene: TRBJ1-5
v_gene: TRBV24-1
abundance: NA
CDR3aa: CATSDTTEGNQPQHF

j_gene: TRBJ1-1
v_gene: TRBV4-1
abundance: NA
CDR3aa: CASSQEELSAWSTEAFF

j_gene: TRBJ2-7
v_gene: TRBV25-1
abundance: NA
CDR3aa: CASCGGPVYGTGSYEQYF

j_gene: TRBJ1-2
v_gene: TRBV4-1
abundance: NA
CDR3aa: CASSQEVAGAHYGYTF

j_gene: TRBJ2-2
v_gene: TRBV5-4
abundance: NA
CDR3aa: CASSLVAGELGGELFF

j_gene: TRBJ1-2
v_gene: TRBV11-1
abundance: NA
CDR3aa: CASSLPSDGSNYGYTF

j_gene: TRBJ1-3
v_gene: TRBV12-3/TRBV12-4
abundance: few
CDR3aa: CASTDSGNTIYF

j_gene: TRBJ2-3
v_gene: TRBV27
abundance: few
CDR3aa: CASSLRGPDTQYF

j_gene: TRBJ2-5
v_gene: TRBV6-5
abundance: NA
CDR3aa: CASSYSGAGTQYF

j_gene: TRBJ2-1
v_gene: TRBV11-2
abundance: few
CDR3aa: CASSPQYNEQFF

j_gene: TRBJ2-5
v_gene: TRBV2
abundance: NA
CDR3aa: CASSGWIQGAEETQYF

j_gene: TRBJ1-1
v_gene: TRBV6-5
abundance: few
CDR3aa: CATLLKALDTEAFF

j_gene: TRBJ1-1
v_gene: TRBV27
abundance: few
CDR3aa: CASSYFHRGTEAFF

j_gene: TRBJ2-3
v_gene: TRBV7-9
abundance: NA
CDR3aa: CASSPPFEGAQYF

j_gene: TRBJ2-1
v_gene: TRBV6-2/TRBV6-3
abundance: few
CDR3aa: CASIERRGGNEQFF

j_gene: TRBJ1-2
v_gene: TRBV3-1
abundance: many
CDR3aa: CASSQGRSNYGYTF

j_gene: TRBJ2-1
v_gene: TRBV11-3
abundance: few
CDR3aa: CASSLMGDRGNEQFF

j_gene: TRBJ1-6
v_gene: TRBV12-5
abundance: NA
CDR3aa: CASGLNSPLHF

j_gene: TRBJ1-4
v_gene: TRBV28
abundance: NA
CDR3aa: CASSLGGILYNEKLFF

j_gene: TRBJ1-1
v_gene: TRBV7-2
abundance: NA
CDR3aa: CASSLEFTPQMTEAFF

j_gene: TRBJ1-1
v_gene: TRBV4-1
abundance: NA
CDR3aa: CASSQGVEGTEAFF

j_gene: TRBJ2-2
v_gene: TRBV2
abundance: once
CDR3aa: CAVSIGGDTGELFF

j_gene: TRBJ2-1
v_gene: TRBV20-1
abundance: NA
CDR3aa: CSAREYNEQFF

j_gene: TRBJ2-5
v_gene: TRBV28
abundance: few
CDR3aa: CATDLGRQETQYF

j_gene: TRBJ2-3
v_gene: TRBV12-3/TRBV12-4
abundance: many
CDR3aa: CASRVLGTDTQYF

j_gene: TRBJ2-5
v_gene: TRBV15
abundance: NA
CDR3aa: CATSGPFSQNQETQYF

j_gene: TRBJ1-5
v_gene: TRBV29-1
abundance: NA
CDR3aa: CSPGTASNQPQHF

j_gene: TRBJ1-1
v_gene: TRBV15
abundance: NA
CDR3aa: CATSGGGTVNTEAFF

j_gene: TRBJ1-6
v_gene: TRBV7-4
abundance: NA
CDR3aa: CASSFPDRGLYNSPLHF

j_gene: TRBJ1-1
v_gene: TRBV25-1
abundance: few
CDR3aa: CASSEGGEFTEAFF

j_gene: TRBJ1-6
v_gene: TRBV7-3
abundance: NA
CDR3aa: CASSLIGPNPLHF

j_gene: TRBJ1-1
v_gene: TRBV6-6
abundance: few
CDR3aa: CASTLTGAGTEAFF

j_gene: TRBJ2-3
v_gene: TRBV6-6
abundance: NA
CDR3aa: CASSYYGGRSDTQYF

j_gene: TRBJ2-2
v_gene: TRBV12-3/TRBV12-4
abundance: NA
CDR3aa: CASSFDLWRGNTGELFF

j_gene: TRBJ2-5
v_gene: TRBV12-3/TRBV12-4
abundance: NA
CDR3aa: CASSPLLAGGGETQYF

j_gene: TRBJ2-7
v_gene: TRBV6-1
abundance: once
CDR3aa: CASRDDSSYEQYF

j_gene: TRBJ2-3
v_gene: TRBV7-9
abundance: few
CDR3aa: CASSPRTAVSTDTQYF

j_gene: TRBJ2-7
v_gene: TRBV11-2
abundance: NA
CDR3aa: CASSSGGFYEQYF